The present T cell receptor (beta chain) was sequenced within a study of blood T cell repertoires in COVID-19. Study summary: Sites in the United States, Italy and Spain provided acute and convalescent COVID-19 samples. PBMCs, B-cell-depleted T cells, or T cells were the source of the cDNA or gDNA that made up the material.

Original handling: Nucleated cell number was recorded as an estimate derived from reference gene primer amplification. Libraries were prepared by immunoSEQ multiplex PCR; TCRdb keeps only in-frame clonotypes and omits some of them. The V and J calls and clone size were taken over from that table, and D and trimming were inferred from the DNA. The sample carries tens of thousands of clones, about 90% recorded once. V lost 1 base to trimming and J lost 4 bases, with 10 bases between them. The CDR3 totals 14 residues. Germline V gives CDR1 MGHDK, CDR2 SYGVNS. The sequencing sample was made of peripheral blood. The source is a man between 60 and 70 years old with acute or convalescent COVID-19. This chain uses TRBV25-1 with TRBJ2-5; D remains unclear. The CDR3 loop is CASSEFGGGETQYF. In DNA form, the CDR3 reads TGTGCCAGCAGTGAATTTGGCGGTGGAGAGACCCAGTACTTC.